Each of the 9 T cell receptor beta chains below was sequenced from the same sample in a study of CD8+ T cells in alopecia areata. After isolation, RNA underwent reverse transcription to generate cDNA as the sequencing template. TCRdb keeps only in-frame clones here, not all; method: immunoSEQ multiplex PCR. The sample holds 200,000 to 250,000 clones; 67% are singletons and the top ten take around 1.2%. Sequenced material: CD4+ T cells sorted from blood, taken at week 0. These receptors came from a human donor with alopecia areata.

This clone was found a few times. The chain has TRBV2 and TRBJ1-2; perhaps TRBD1 as D (5 bases). The germline V gene encodes CDR1 SNHLY and CDR2 FYNNEI. The CDR3 length is 13 residues. V was clipped by 0 bases and J by 8 bases, with 10 bases between them. The CDR3 DNA reads TGTGCCAGCAGTGAAGCGGGATGGGACGGCTACACCTTC. This sequence encodes CASSEAGWDGYTF.

V gene TRBV4-3 combines with J gene TRBJ2-7; 9 bases align to TRBD1. Per the germline V gene, CDR1 is LGHNA and CDR2 is YSLEER. V was pared by 3 bases and J by 4 bases, with 4 bases of the junction left unmatched. The length of the CDR3 is 14 residues. CDR3 sequence: CASSHTGGQYEQYF. The CDR3 bases are TGCGCCAGCAGCCATACAGGGGGCCAATACGAGCAGTACTTC.

V and J are TRBV29-1 and TRBJ2-1, with D possibly TRBD1 on 7 matching bases. The CDR3 is made up of 14 amino acids. V lost 6 bases, J lost 0 bases, and 12 bases lay in between. The germline gives CDR1 SQVTM, CDR2 ANQGSEA. CDR3 residues: CSVGGTDSYNEQFF. CDR3 nucleotide sequence: TGCAGCGTAGGGGGGACAGACTCCTACAATGAGCAGTTCTTC.

The chain links TRBV18 to TRBJ2-7; unclear D gene. V lost 2 bases, J lost 2 bases, and 7 bases lay in between. CDR3 length: 13 residues. Germline lookup yields CDR1 KGHSH and CDR2 LQKENI. DNA for the CDR3: TGTGCCAGCTCACCAGGCTCTGCCTACGAGCAGTACTTC. It specifies CASSPGSAYEQYF.

V usage is TRBV5-1 and J usage is TRBJ1-2, with a possible D match to TRBD1 (6 bases). CDR1 and CDR2 from the germline V gene are SGHRS and YFSETQ. The CDR3 consists of 14 residues. The ends were cut back, 4 bases at V and 5 bases at J, with 15 bases in the middle. The CDR3 spells CASSPRTDGYGYTF. CDR3 DNA sequence: TGCGCCAGCAGCCCCAGGACAGATGGGTATGGCTACACCTTC.

The J gene is TRBJ2-2, the V gene TRBV30; TRBD2 might be the D (6 bases). Germline V gene sequence: CDR1 GTSNPN, CDR2 SVGIG (reference sequence). This CDR3 contains 13 residues. Deletions cut 5 bases from V and 5 bases from J, with 12 bases between. CDR3: CAWSRLETGELFF. The CDR3 region has the DNA TGTGCCTGGTCCCGACTAGAAACCGGGGAGCTGTTTTTT. Full variable domain (rest looked up from reference TRBV30 and TRBJ2-2): SQTIHQWPATLVQPVGSPLSLECTVEGTSNPNLYWYRQAAGRGLQLLFYSVGIGQISSEVPQNLSASRPQDRQFILSSKKLLLSDSGFYLCAWSRLETGELFFGEGSRLTVL.

Turning to this clone: The same CDR3 arises from other DNA sequences in this sample as well. This rearrangement joins TRBV29-1 to TRBJ1-1; the D is unclear. V was shortened by 7 bases and J by 0 bases, with 3 bases between the two germline ends. Germline assignment: CDR1 SQVTM and CDR2 ANQGSEA. The CDR3 loop spans 10 amino acids. The CDR3 sequence is CSAMNTEAFF. CDR3 DNA: TGCAGCGCCATGAACACTGAAGCTTTCTTT.

The chain couples TRBV10-2 to TRBJ1-2, with TRBD1 matching over 9 bases. V shed 2 bases, J shed 6 bases, and the junction held 4 bases outside the gene matches. This CDR3 region has 14 residues. CDR1 is WSHSY, CDR2 SAAADI, per germline. CDR3 sequence (DNA): TGCGCCAGCAGTGAGACAGGGGGCGCGGATGGCTACACCTTC. This encodes CASSETGGADGYTF.

Here the CDR3 reads CASSLSRETNIQYF. CDR3 nucleotide sequence: TGTGCCAGCAGCTTGTCCAGGGAGACAAACATTCAGTACTTC. This chain uses TRBV5-6 with TRBJ2-4; D possibly matches TRBD1 or TRBD2 (5 bases each). Germline values: CDR1 SGHDT, CDR2 YYEEEE. This CDR3 contains 14 residues. V was shortened by 1 base and J by 6 bases, with 11 bases between the two germline ends.